These T cell receptor beta chains were read from a single sample in a study of tumor-infiltrating lymphocytes in primary liver carcinoma. TCRdb used MiXCR to reprocess the multiplex PCR reads, holding one entry per CDR3 protein. The data contain some 180,000 distinct CDR3 sequences, 60% of them singletons. The sample taken for sequencing was peripheral blood. The origin of the receptors is a man aged 35 to 55 with primary liver carcinoma and hepatitis B virus infection. Both conserved end residues are part of each CDR3. The order of the fields is J gene, V gene, D gene, clone size, CDR3 DNA, CDR3 protein. D genes are given only for firm matches. A row's size may be missing; if present it is once, few, many or a size class.

TRBJ2-7	TRBV4-1	NA	NA	TGCGCCAGCAGCCAAGCGAGTCTGGGGCAGCGCTCCTACGAGCAGTACTTC	CASSQASLGQRSYEQYF
TRBJ1-2	TRBV4-1	NA	NA	TGCGCCAGCAGCCAAGAAGCCTTAACAAACTATGGCTACACCTTC	CASSQEALTNYGYTF
TRBJ2-5	TRBV5-4	NA	NA	TGTGCCAGCCAGGGGACGCCTCAGGAGACCCAGTACTTC	CASQGTPQETQYF
TRBJ1-3	TRBV5-1	TRBD1	NA	TGCGTCAGCAGCTGGGGACAGGGAAACACCATATATTTT	CVSSWGQGNTIYF
TRBJ2-3	TRBV29-1	TRBD1	few	TGCAGCTTAACCGGGACAGGGGGAGATACGCAGTATTTT	CSLTGTGGDTQYF
TRBJ2-1	TRBV14	TRBD2	NA	TGTGCCAGCAGCCATTTTCACGGGAGGCCCTACAATGAGCAGTTCTTC	CASSHFHGRPYNEQFF
TRBJ2-1	TRBV5-4	TRBD1	NA	TGTGCCAGCAGCCGACAGGGGGCCACCTCCTACAATGAGCAGTTCTTC	CASSRQGATSYNEQFF
TRBJ2-2	TRBV11-3	TRBD2	many	TGTGCCAGCAGCTTAGGACTAGCGGTCACCGGGGAGCTGTTTTTT	CASSLGLAVTGELFF
TRBJ2-4	TRBV12-3/TRBV12-4	TRBD1	few	TGTGCCAGCAGTTACGGGACAGGCAATATCTTAGCCAAAAACATTCAGTACTTC	CASSYGTGNILAKNIQYF
TRBJ2-1	TRBV11-3	TRBD2	many	TGTGCCAGCAGCTTAGGGGACTACACCTACAATGAGCAGTTCTTC	CASSLGDYTYNEQFF
TRBJ2-7	TRBV29-1	NA	many	TGCAGCGCCTTAGACGGCTACGAGCAGTACTTC	CSALDGYEQYF
TRBJ1-4	TRBV6-5	NA	NA	TGTGCCAGCAGTTACTCAGTCCCGACTAATGAAAAACTGTTTTTT	CASSYSVPTNEKLFF
TRBJ1-5	TRBV7-8	NA	NA	TGTGCCAGCAGCTTAGATTGGGGTCGAGAACAGCCCCAGCATTTT	CASSLDWGREQPQHF
TRBJ1-1	TRBV28	NA	NA	TGTGCCAGCAGTTGGGCGGGGCGGAACACTGAAGCTTTCTTT	CASSWAGRNTEAFF
TRBJ1-4	TRBV4-1	TRBD1	NA	TGCGCCAGCAGTCTGGGGACAGGGCATGAAAAACTGTTTTTT	CASSLGTGHEKLFF
TRBJ1-2	TRBV6-6	TRBD1	NA	TGTGCCAGCATGGAGGGACAGCCCTTGAGAGGGTATGGCTACACCTTC	CASMEGQPLRGYGYTF
TRBJ2-4	TRBV29-1	NA	NA	TGCAGTGTCACGGTGGGCGTAAAAAACGTTCACTACTTC	CSVTVGVKNVHYF
TRBJ2-7	TRBV7-8	TRBD2	NA	TGTGCCAGCAGCGAGCCACCGGGACTAGTACAGGATGAGCAGCACTTC	CASSEPPGLVQDEQHF
TRBJ2-7	TRBV11-2	NA	NA	TGTGCCAACAGCTTCGGTAGTCAAGAGACCCAATACTTC	CANSFGSQETQYF
TRBJ2-1	TRBV6-1	NA	many	TGTGCCAGCAGACCACTAGTTCGGTTCTCCTACAATGAGCAGTTCTTC	CASRPLVRFSYNEQFF
TRBJ2-1	TRBV4-1	TRBD1	NA	TGCGCTAGCAGCCAGGACAGGGGCTCCTCGTCTGAGCAGTTCTTC	CASSQDRGSSSEQFF
TRBJ1-4	TRBV13	NA	NA	TGTGCCAGCAGCTCTAATCAGGGGACAACTAATGAAAAGCTGTGTTTT	CASSSNQGTTNEKLCF
TRBJ1-6	TRBV6-6	TRBD1	NA	TGTGCCAGCAGCCTACCCACGGGACAGGCCGATTCACACCTCCACTTT	CASSLPTGQADSHLHF
TRBJ2-7	TRBV6-5	NA	few	TGTACCAGCTCGCCCAACCCCCTGGGGACCGGGCAGTACTTC	CTSSPNPLGTGQYF
TRBJ2-6	TRBV11-2	NA	NA	TGTGCCAGCAGCTTATTCGGCCCCTCTGGGGCCAACGTCATTACTTTC	CASSLFGPSGANVITF
TRBJ2-3	TRBV11-2	TRBD2	NA	TGTACCAGCAGCCCCCTGACTAGCGGCAGTACAGATACGCAGTATTTT	CTSSPLTSGSTDTQYF
TRBJ2-1	TRBV6-6	NA	NA	TGTGCCAGCAGTTACTTGGATAGACTTTTCGATGAGCTGTTCTTC	CASSYLDRLFDELFF
TRBJ2-5	TRBV7-2	TRBD2	NA	TGTGCCAGCAGCCTTAGTGCGGGAGAGCAAGAGACCCAGTACTTC	CASSLSAGEQETQYF
TRBJ1-4	TRBV4-1	NA	NA	TGCGCCAGCAGCCTGCGTAGGGGAGCTAATGAAAAACTGTTTTTT	CASSLRRGANEKLFF
TRBJ2-4	TRBV11-2	NA	NA	TGTGCCTCAGGGGGGAGTCCCGGCGGGACGGATCAGTACTTC	CASGGSPGGTDQYF
TRBJ2-3	TRBV11-2	TRBD2	many	TGTGCCAGCAGCCTACAACTAGCGGATACGCAGTATTTT	CASSLQLADTQYF
TRBJ1-1	TRBV14	TRBD1	NA	TGTGCCAGCAGCCCCGGGACAGAGGGCCTACAAGCTTTCTTT	CASSPGTEGLQAFF
TRBJ2-5	TRBV2	NA	NA	TGTCCCAGCAGTGGAGGGGGCGAGACCCAGTACTTC	CPSSGGGETQYF
TRBJ2-1	TRBV5-4	TRBD2	NA	TGTGCCAGCAGCTTGGCCGGACTAGCGGCCTACAATGAGCAGTCCTTC	CASSLAGLAAYNEQSF
TRBJ2-1	TRBV29-1	NA	NA	TGCAGCGTTGAAGATCCCGTCGGGACGGACTATGAGCAGTTCTTC	CSVEDPVGTDYEQFF
TRBJ2-7	TRBV6-6	TRBD2	few	TGTGCCAGCAGTAACTTCGGGACTAGCGGCTACGAGCAGTACTTC	CASSNFGTSGYEQYF
TRBJ1-1	TRBV11-2	TRBD1	many	TGTGCCAGCAGCCCTAACAGGGGAACTGAAGCTTTCTTT	CASSPNRGTEAFF
TRBJ1-1	TRBV5-4	TRBD1	NA	TGTGCCAGCAGCACCGGGACAGGGAGGAGCACTGAAGCTTTCTTT	CASSTGTGRSTEAFF
TRBJ2-7	TRBV11-2	NA	NA	TGTGCCAGTAACTCAACCGACGGAGCCTACGAGCGGTACTTC	CASNSTDGAYERYF
TRBJ1-2	TRBV14	NA	NA	TGTGTCCGCAGCCAAGTCGGGGGTGACTATGGCTACACCTTC	CVRSQVGGDYGYTF
TRBJ2-3	TRBV29-1	NA	few	TGCAGCGTTGAGGGCGGGGCCGGCATCACAGATACGCAGTATTTT	CSVEGGAGITDTQYF
TRBJ1-5	TRBV19	NA	NA	TGTGCCAGTAGTATTATAGGGGCTGATCAGCCCCAGCATTTT	CASSIIGADQPQHF
TRBJ2-1	TRBV7-9	TRBD2	NA	TGTGCCAGCAGCTTAGACGGGCCCCGGGGGGACTACAATGAGCAGTTCTTC	CASSLDGPRGDYNEQFF
TRBJ2-2	TRBV12-3/TRBV12-4	NA	NA	TGTGCCAGCAACCAGGGTTCCACCGGGGAGCTGTTTTTT	CASNQGSTGELFF
TRBJ2-3	TRBV4-2	TRBD1	NA	TGTGCCAGCAGCCAATCCTCCGACAGGGTCCGCACAGATACGCAGTATTTT	CASSQSSDRVRTDTQYF
TRBJ2-5	TRBV28	NA	NA	TGTACCAGCAGTCCCCCCCGAGAGACCCAGTACTTC	CTSSPPRETQYF
TRBJ2-5	TRBV2	NA	NA	TGTGCCAGCAGTGGCCCTCTTGGGGGCTCGAGGGCCCAGTACTTC	CASSGPLGGSRAQYF
TRBJ1-1	TRBV6-2/TRBV6-3	TRBD1	NA	TGTGCCAGCAACGACGGGACAGGATCTCCGAACACTGAAGCTTTCTTT	CASNDGTGSPNTEAFF
TRBJ2-7	TRBV12-3/TRBV12-4	NA	NA	TGTGCCAGCAGGGACACTAGGAGCTCCTACGAGCAGTACTTC	CASRDTRSSYEQYF
TRBJ2-1	TRBV11-2	TRBD2	NA	TGTGCCAGCAGGCCCATCGTCGGACTAGCCAATGAACAGTTCTTC	CASRPIVGLANEQFF
TRBJ2-6	TRBV6-1	TRBD2	few	TGTGCCAGCAAGCCTAGCGGGAGCGGGGGGGCCAACGTCCTGACTTTC	CASKPSGSGGANVLTF